A selection of T cell receptor beta chains follows, all from one sample in a study of shared clonotypes between healthy human individuals. Sequenced by immunoSEQ multiplex PCR; TCRdb stores in-frame clones only, minus some. The sample shows over a million clones, 78% of them seen only once. Source material: memory CD4+ T cells from PBMCs. Receptors were obtained from a man aged 18 to 29 in good health. Some clones in this sample may be carry-over from other donors' samples. Both conserved end residues are part of each CDR3. Fields, in order: V gene, CDR3 protein.

v_call: TRBV27; cdr3_aa: CASSLRRTLEAFF
v_call: TRBV11-3; cdr3_aa: CASSPDRGGTEAFF
v_call: TRBV18; cdr3_aa: CASSLAGLQNTEAFF
v_call: TRBV7-3; cdr3_aa: CASSRTSGRYTGELFF
v_call: TRBV9; cdr3_aa: CASSVGDYGYTF
v_call: TRBV5-1; cdr3_aa: CASSPSEYTGELFF
v_call: TRBV4-1; cdr3_aa: CASSPTTGLADFYEQYF
v_call: TRBV2; cdr3_aa: CASSERPGGWTDTQYF
v_call: TRBV28; cdr3_aa: CASSSSGAGNTGELFF
v_call: TRBV28; cdr3_aa: CASSLPGDGNQPQHF
v_call: TRBV19; cdr3_aa: CASSSRGSGANVLTF
v_call: TRBV9; cdr3_aa: CASSVGARGDEQFF
v_call: TRBV7-3; cdr3_aa: CASSVSGSSMETQYF
v_call: TRBV7-6; cdr3_aa: CASSPDPGANYGYTF
v_call: TRBV6-1; cdr3_aa: CASMKGTNYEQYF
v_call: TRBV6-4; cdr3_aa: CASSVSPGNQPQHF
v_call: TRBV5-1; cdr3_aa: CASSLQGMNTEAFF
v_call: TRBV28; cdr3_aa: CASSLSPGLGSPLHF
v_call: TRBV5-4; cdr3_aa: CASSPGQGATRMGAFF
v_call: TRBV29-1; cdr3_aa: CSVEEGSGLYGYTF
v_call: TRBV28; cdr3_aa: CASRSTGWNTEAFF
v_call: TRBV5-6; cdr3_aa: CASNQGSYGYTF
v_call: TRBV4-1; cdr3_aa: CASSQPSPSGISETQYF
v_call: TRBV6-6; cdr3_aa: CASSYSWQETYEQYF
v_call: TRBV2; cdr3_aa: CASSLPGLPGETQYF
v_call: TRBV5-1; cdr3_aa: CASSSLGGTNTGELFF
v_call: TRBV7-2; cdr3_aa: CASSLYLAGTNGELFF
v_call: TRBV12-2; cdr3_aa: CASRLRSSYEQYF
v_call: TRBV30; cdr3_aa: CAWSVGLGTEAFF
v_call: TRBV9; cdr3_aa: CASSVGPLLPYGYTF
v_call: TRBV9; cdr3_aa: CASSVASKVRETQYF
v_call: TRBV6-5; cdr3_aa: CASRPNRGGGPQHF
v_call: TRBV7-3; cdr3_aa: CASSLDGREQFF
v_call: TRBV6-1; cdr3_aa: CASITGLNSYEQYF
v_call: TRBV5-6; cdr3_aa: CASSWTRVLGQETQYF
v_call: TRBV4-3; cdr3_aa: CASSHPRAGELFF
v_call: TRBV7-2; cdr3_aa: CASSLENLVGYTDTQYF
v_call: TRBV5-4; cdr3_aa: CASSLVFQGSETQYF
v_call: TRBV10-3; cdr3_aa: CAIGLTSREQYF
v_call: TRBV28; cdr3_aa: CASREQGGSSSYEQYF
v_call: TRBV4-1; cdr3_aa: CASSQDRILTGELFF
v_call: TRBV7-2; cdr3_aa: CASSYQGSGEQYF
v_call: TRBV5-1; cdr3_aa: CASTLAGGGGYEQYF
v_call: TRBV4-2; cdr3_aa: CASSHSGRAGDNEQFF
v_call: TRBV6-1; cdr3_aa: CASSVGFRDTQYF
v_call: TRBV5-1; cdr3_aa: CASSGAGFNEQFF
v_call: TRBV6-6; cdr3_aa: CASREDSSSYEQYF
v_call: TRBV5-1; cdr3_aa: CASSRTGQALEGGQYF
v_call: TRBV10-3; cdr3_aa: CAISGSSGRATDTQYF
v_call: TRBV4-1; cdr3_aa: CASSRRGGSNTEAFF
v_call: TRBV2; cdr3_aa: CASSADRGPADTQYF
v_call: TRBV28; cdr3_aa: CASSPPWDQPQHF